This T cell receptor (beta chain) was documented in a study of regulatory T cells in long-lasting Graves disease. V was clipped by 5 bases and J by 3 bases; unmatched bases: 2. This CDR3 contains 14 residues. Germline lookup yields CDR1 SGHAT and CDR2 FQDESV (reference sequence). Time point described: newly diagnosed GD, antithyroid drugs for less than 3 months. Scientists built the TCR library using RNA that was extracted from PBMCs. Arm-PCR with iRepertoire HTBI primers amplified the CDR3 regions for these TCR beta libraries. MiXCR was run by TCRdb on the multiplex PCR reads, yielding one entry per CDR3 protein. The table lists around 500,000 distinct CDR3 sequences, 9.5% to 15% of them singletons, with approximately 9.6% in the top ten. This clonotype was detected many times. This same sample was also part of a study on T cells in Graves' hyperthyroidism and ophthalmopathy.

This specimen was peripheral blood mononuclear cells (PBMCs), taken at new diagnosis, from a patient treated with antithyroid drugs. The receptor was isolated from a woman in her thirties with Graves disease. The chain joins TRBV11-1 to TRBJ2-3; 10 nucleotides line up with TRBD2. The CDR3 loop is CASSPGLATDTQYF. The CDR3 bases are TGTGCCAGCAGCCCGGGACTAGCGACAGATACGCAGTATTTT.